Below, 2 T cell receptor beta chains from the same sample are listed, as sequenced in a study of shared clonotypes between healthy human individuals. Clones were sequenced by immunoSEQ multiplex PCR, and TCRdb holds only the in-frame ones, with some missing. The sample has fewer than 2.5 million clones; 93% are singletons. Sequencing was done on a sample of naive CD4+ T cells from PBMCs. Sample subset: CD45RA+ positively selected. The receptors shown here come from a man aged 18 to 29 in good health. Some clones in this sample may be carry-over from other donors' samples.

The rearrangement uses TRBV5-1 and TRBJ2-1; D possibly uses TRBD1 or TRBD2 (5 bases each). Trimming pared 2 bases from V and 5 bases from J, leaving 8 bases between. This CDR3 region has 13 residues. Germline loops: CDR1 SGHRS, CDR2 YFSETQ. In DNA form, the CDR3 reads TGCGCCAGCAGCTTCGGGGCAGACAATGAGCAGTTCTTC. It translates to CASSFGADNEQFF.

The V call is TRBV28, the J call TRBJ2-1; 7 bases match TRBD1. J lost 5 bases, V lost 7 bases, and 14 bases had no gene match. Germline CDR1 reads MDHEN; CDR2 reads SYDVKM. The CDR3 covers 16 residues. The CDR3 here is CASTPRQGRANNEQFF. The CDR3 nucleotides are TGTGCCAGCACCCCCCGACAGGGCCGGGCTAACAATGAGCAGTTCTTC.